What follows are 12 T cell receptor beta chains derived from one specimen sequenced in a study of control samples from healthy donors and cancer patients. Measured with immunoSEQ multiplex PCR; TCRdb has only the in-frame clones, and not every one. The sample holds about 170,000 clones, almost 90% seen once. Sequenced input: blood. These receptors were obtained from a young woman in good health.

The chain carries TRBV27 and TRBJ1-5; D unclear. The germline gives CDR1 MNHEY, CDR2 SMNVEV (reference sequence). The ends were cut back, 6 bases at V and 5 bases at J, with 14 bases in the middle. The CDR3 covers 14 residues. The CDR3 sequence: CASRPTVGYQPQHF. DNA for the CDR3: TGTGCCAGCAGGCCCACAGTGGGGTATCAGCCCCAGCATTTT.

The DNA of the CDR3 is TGTGCCAGCAGTGTCCTAGCGGGGCCCTTTTACGAGCAGTACTTC. It specifies CASSVLAGPFYEQYF. The chain uses TRBV27 and TRBJ2-7, with TRBD2 matching 9 bases. The CDR3 is 15 amino acids. In germline, CDR1 is MNHEY, CDR2 SMNVEV (reference sequence). Trimming took 5 bases from V and 4 from J; bases not matched to a gene: 9.

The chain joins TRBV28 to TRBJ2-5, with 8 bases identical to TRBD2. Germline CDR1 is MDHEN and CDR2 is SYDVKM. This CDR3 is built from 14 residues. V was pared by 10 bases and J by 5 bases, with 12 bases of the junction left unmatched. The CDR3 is CAILAVGRGETQYF. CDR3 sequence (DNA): TGTGCCATACTAGCGGTGGGAAGAGGGGAGACCCAGTACTTC. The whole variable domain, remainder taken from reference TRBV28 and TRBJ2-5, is DVKVTQSSRYLVKRTGEKVFLECVQDMDHENMFWYRQDPGLGLRLIYFSYDVKMKEKGDIPEGYSVSREKKERFSLILESASTNQTSMYLCAILAVGRGETQYFGPGTRLLVL.

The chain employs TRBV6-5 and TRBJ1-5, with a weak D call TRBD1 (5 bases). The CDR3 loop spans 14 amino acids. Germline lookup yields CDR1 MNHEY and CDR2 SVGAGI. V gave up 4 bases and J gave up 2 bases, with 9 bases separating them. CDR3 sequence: CASSSRAGNQPQHF. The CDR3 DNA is TGTGCCAGCAGTTCCAGGGCAGGCAATCAGCCCCAGCATTTT.

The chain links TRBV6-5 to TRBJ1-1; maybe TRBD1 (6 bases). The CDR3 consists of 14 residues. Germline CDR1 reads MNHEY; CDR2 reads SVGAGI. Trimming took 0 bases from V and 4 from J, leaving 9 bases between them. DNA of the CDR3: TGTGCCAGCAGTTACTCGTGGGACACCACTGAAGCTTTCTTT. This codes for CASSYSWDTTEAFF.

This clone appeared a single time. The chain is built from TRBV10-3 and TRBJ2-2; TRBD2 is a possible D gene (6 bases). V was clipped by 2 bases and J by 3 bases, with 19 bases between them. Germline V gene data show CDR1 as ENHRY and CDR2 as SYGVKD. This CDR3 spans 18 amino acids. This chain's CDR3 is CAISEDLGGSSYTGELFF. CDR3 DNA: TGTGCCATCAGTGAGGACCTCGGAGGGAGTTCTTACACCGGGGAGCTGTTTTTT.

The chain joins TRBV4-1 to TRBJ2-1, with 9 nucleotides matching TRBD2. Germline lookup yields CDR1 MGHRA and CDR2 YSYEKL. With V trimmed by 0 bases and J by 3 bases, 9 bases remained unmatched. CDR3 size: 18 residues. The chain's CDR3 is CASSQEPAGGILYNEQFF. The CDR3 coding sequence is TGCGCCAGCAGCCAAGAGCCGGCGGGGGGGATACTCTACAATGAGCAGTTCTTC.

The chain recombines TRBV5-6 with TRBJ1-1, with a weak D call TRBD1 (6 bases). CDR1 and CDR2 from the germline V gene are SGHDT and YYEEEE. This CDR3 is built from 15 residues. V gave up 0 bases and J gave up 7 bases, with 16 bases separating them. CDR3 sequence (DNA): TGTGCCAGCAGCTTGGAGGGGGTGGGTCCCAATGAAGCTTTCTTT. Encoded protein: CASSLEGVGPNEAFF.

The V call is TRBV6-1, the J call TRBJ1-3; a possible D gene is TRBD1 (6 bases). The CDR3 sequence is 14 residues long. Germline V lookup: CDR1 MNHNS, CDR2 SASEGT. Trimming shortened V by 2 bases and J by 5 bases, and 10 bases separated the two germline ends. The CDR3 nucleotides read TGTGCCAGCAGTGAAAGGGGGGTTAGAAACACCATATATTTT. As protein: CASSERGVRNTIYF.

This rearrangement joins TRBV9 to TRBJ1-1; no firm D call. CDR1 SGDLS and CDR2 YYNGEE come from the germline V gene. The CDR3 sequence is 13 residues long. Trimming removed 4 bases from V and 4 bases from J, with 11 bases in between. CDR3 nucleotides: TGTGCCAGCAGCTTCTCGGCCGGCACTGAAGCTTTCTTT. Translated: CASSFSAGTEAFF.

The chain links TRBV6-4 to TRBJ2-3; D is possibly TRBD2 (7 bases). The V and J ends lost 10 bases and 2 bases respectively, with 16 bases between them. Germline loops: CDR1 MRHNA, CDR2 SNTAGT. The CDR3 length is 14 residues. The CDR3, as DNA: TGTGCCACCTCCGAGGGGGGGTACACAGATACGCAGTATTTT. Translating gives CATSEGGYTDTQYF.

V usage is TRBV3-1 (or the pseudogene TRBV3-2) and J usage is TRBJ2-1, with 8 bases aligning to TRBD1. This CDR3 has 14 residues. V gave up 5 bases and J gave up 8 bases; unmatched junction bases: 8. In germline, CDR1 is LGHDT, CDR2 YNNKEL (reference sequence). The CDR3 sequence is CASSWTGPFYEQFF. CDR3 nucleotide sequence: TGTGCCAGCAGCTGGACAGGGCCCTTTTATGAGCAGTTCTTC.